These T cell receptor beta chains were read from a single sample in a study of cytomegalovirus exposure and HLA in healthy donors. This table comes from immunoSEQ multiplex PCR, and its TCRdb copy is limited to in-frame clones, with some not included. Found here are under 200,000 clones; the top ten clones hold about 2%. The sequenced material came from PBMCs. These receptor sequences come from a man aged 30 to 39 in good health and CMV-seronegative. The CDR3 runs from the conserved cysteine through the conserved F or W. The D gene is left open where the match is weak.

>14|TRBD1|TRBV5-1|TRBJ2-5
CASSYGTAQETQYF
TGCGCCAGCAGTTATGGGACAGCCCAAGAGACCCAGTACTTC
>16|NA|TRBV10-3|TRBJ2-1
CAISELAVGQYNEQFF
TGTGCCATCAGTGAGTTGGCTGTTGGGCAGTACAATGAGCAGTTCTTC
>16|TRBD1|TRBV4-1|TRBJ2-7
CASSQAPTGGTYEQYF
TGCGCCAGCAGCCAAGCCCCGACAGGGGGGACCTACGAGCAGTACTTC
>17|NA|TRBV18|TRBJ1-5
CASSPLGVSRGNQPQHF
TGTGCCAGCTCACCACTGGGAGTCAGTAGGGGCAATCAGCCCCAGCATTTT
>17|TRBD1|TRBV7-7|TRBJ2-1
CASSRINAPTDRVGLFF
TGTGCCAGCAGCCGAATAAACGCCCCAACGGACAGGGTGGGTTTGTTCTTC
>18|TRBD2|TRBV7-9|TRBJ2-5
CASSLGTSGATNQETQYF
TGTGCCAGCAGCTTAGGGACTAGCGGGGCTACAAACCAAGAGACCCAGTACTTC
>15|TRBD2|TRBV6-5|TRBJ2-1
CASNPQAGANLGQFF
TGTGCCAGCAACCCCCAAGCGGGAGCTAACTTGGGGCAGTTCTTC
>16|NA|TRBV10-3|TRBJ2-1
CAISELQVITYNEQFF
TGTGCCATCAGTGAGTTACAGGTAATTACCTACAATGAGCAGTTCTTC
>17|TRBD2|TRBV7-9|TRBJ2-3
CASSLRIGRGGTDTQYF
TGTGCCAGCAGCTTAAGGATTGGGCGGGGGGGCACAGATACGCAGTATTTT
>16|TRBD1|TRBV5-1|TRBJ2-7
CASSSTGTGSIDEQYF
TGCGCCAGCAGCTCCACCGGGACAGGTTCCATCGACGAGCAGTACTTC